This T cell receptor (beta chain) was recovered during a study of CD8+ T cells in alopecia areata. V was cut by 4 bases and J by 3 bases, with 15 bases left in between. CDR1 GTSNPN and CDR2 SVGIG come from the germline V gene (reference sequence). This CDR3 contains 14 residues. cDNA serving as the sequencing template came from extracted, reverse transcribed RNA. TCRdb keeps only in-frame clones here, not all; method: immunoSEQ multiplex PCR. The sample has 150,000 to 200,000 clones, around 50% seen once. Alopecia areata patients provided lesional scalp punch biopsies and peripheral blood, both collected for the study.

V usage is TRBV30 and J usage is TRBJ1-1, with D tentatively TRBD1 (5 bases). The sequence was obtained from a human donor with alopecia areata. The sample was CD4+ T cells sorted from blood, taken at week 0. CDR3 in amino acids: CAWKNPGLHTEAFF. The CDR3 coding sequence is TGTGCCTGGAAAAACCCAGGGCTACACACTGAAGCTTTCTTT. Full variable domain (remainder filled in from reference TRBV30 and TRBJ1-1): SQTIHQWPATLVQPVGSPLSLECTVEGTSNPNLYWYRQAAGRGLQLLFYSVGIGQISSEVPQNLSASRPQDRQFILSSKKLLLSDSGFYLCAWKNPGLHTEAFFGQGTRLTVV.